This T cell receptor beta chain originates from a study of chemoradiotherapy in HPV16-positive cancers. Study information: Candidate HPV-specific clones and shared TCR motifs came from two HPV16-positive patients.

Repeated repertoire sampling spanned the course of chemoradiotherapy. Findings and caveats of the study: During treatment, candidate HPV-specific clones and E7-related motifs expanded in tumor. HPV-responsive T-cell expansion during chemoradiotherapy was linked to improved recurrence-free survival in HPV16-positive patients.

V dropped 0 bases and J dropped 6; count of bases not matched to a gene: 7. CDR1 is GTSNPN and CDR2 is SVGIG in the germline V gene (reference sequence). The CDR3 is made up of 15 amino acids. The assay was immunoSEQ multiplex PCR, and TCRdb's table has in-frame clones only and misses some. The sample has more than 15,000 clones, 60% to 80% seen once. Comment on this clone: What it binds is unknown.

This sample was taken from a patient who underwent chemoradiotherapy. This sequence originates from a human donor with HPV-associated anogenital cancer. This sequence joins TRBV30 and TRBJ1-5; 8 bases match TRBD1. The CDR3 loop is CAWSVGQGARQPQHF. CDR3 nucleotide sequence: TGTGCCTGGAGTGTAGGCCAGGGGGCCCGTCAGCCCCAGCATTTT.